The present T cell receptor beta chain was sequenced within a study of OX40 agonist ivuxolimab in advanced cancers. Describing the broader study: The costimulatory receptor OX40 (CD134) was targeted by ivuxolimab, a fully human IgG2 agonistic monoclonal antibody. A male proportion of about 79% and a mean age of approximately 60 years, ranging from roughly 20 to 80, were recorded for the dose-escalation cohort. Peripheral TCRbeta sequencing was intended to test whether TCR sequence diversity was altered and clonal T-cell expansion was caused by ivuxolimab. The monotherapy dose-escalation portion (N ≈ 52 patients) of the phase I ivuxolimab trial is reported in the paper. Intravenous ivuxolimab was administered to patients every 2 weeks at six dose levels: 0.01, 0.1, 0.3, 1.5, 3 and 10 mg/kg. Prior anti-PD-1, anti-PD-L1 or anti-CTLA-4 therapy was permitted, and 35% to 40% of dose-escalation patients had received checkpoint inhibitors. Three dose-escalation patients achieved partial responses, one with hepatocellular carcinoma and two with cutaneous melanoma. Of the roughly 52 dose-escalation patients, hepatocellular carcinoma was present in around 20, melanoma in around 15, renal cell carcinoma in 9 and head and neck cancer in 9. Broad study findings and their caveats: Partial responders in the 0.1-3.0 mg/kg groups had among the lowest normalized peripheral clonal expansion, especially among CD8+ T cells. Low levels of normalized T-cell clonal expansion were also seen in some nonresponding patients. At doses from 0.1 to 3.0 mg/kg, clonal expansion was seen in both CD4+ and CD8+ blood T cells between baseline and week 6. Antigen specificity was not determined for the clonally expanded peripheral T cells. After ivuxolimab, more expanded clones were found on average in CD8+ T cells than in CD4+ T cells.

Concerning this clone itself: This receptor's antigen is unknown. Nothing much larger sits one base from this clone, and base qualities are not available.

For sequencing of the TCRbeta CDR3 region, genomic DNA was extracted from the sorted cells. TCRbeta CDR3 regions were sequenced using the immunoSEQ Assay. The table comes from immuneACCESS by way of TCRdb, which keeps in-frame sequences with V and J called. Part of the clones is missing from these tables; in studies checked, under half for an unresolved V gene and the rest for unknown reasons. This sample lists around 69,000 clones; around 87% were detected once. 5.5% to 8% of the sample rests with the top ten. V is reduced by 3 bases and J by 1 base, leaving a spacing of 7 bases between them. The germline V gene (reference sequence) provides CDR1 SGHKS and CDR2 YYEKEE. Inclusive of the bounding cysteine and phenylalanine, the CDR3 is 13 residues long. Only the CDR3 region is kept as DNA, spanning 39 bases read in frame from base 1. The trial excluded patients who had a history of autoimmune disease or who were on systemic immunosuppression. Peripheral blood for TCR sequencing was collected from all dose cohorts at baseline, on cycle 4 day 1, and on cycle 7 day 1. The samples were drawn from a first-in-human, open-label, multicenter phase I dose-escalation trial of ivuxolimab. Adults with locally advanced or metastatic melanoma, renal cell, hepatocellular, or head and neck squamous cell carcinoma were enrolled in the trial. Before TCR sequencing, CD4+ T cells and CD8+ T cells were sorted from peripheral blood as separate populations.

This receptor chain uses TRBV5-5 and TRBJ1-1, with no D gene named confidently. Specimen: CD4+ or CD8+ T cells sorted from blood, collected in a trial of the OX40 agonist ivuxolimab. This sequence was found in an adult with an advanced solid tumor such as melanoma, head and neck, liver or kidney cancer. The sequenced DNA: TGTGCCAGCAGCTCCTTCGGGAACACTGAAGCTTTCTTT. The translation is CASSSFGNTEAFF.